The rows below give T cell receptor beta chains drawn from one sample of a study of blood T cell repertoires in COVID-19. Repertoires were generated with immunoSEQ multiplex PCR, while TCRdb's copy carries only in-frame clones and drops some. The data hold about 230,000 clones, with roughly 81% observed a single time. Sequencing was performed on peripheral blood. The receptor set was obtained from a woman of 80 years or more with COVID-19, enrolled during active disease. Both conserved end residues are part of each CDR3. Each record gives: clone size, J gene, V gene, D gene, CDR3 DNA, CDR3 protein. A D gene is named only where the DNA matches it firmly. A clone size is listed for some rows: how often the clone was seen (once, few, many), or a class if it is expanded.

.	TRBJ1-5	TRBV28	.	TGTGCCAGCAGTCCCAGGTCCCCTAGGCGGGACCAGCCCCAGCATTTT	CASSPRSPRRDQPQHF
.	TRBJ1-4	TRBV29-1	.	TGCAGCGTTGAGGGGGCGGAGGACGAAAAACTGTTTTTT	CSVEGAEDEKLFF
.	TRBJ1-2	TRBV19	TRBD1	TGTGCCAGTAGCTTCAGCTGGGACAGGGAAAGGGGTGGCTACACCTTC	CASSFSWDRERGGYTF
.	TRBJ1-2	TRBV7-2	.	TGTGCCAGCAGCTTACGGGGGGAGGTTGGCTACACCTTC	CASSLRGEVGYTF
.	TRBJ2-5	TRBV19	TRBD2	TGTGCCAGTAGTACCCTAGCGGGGGGGCTGCAAGAGACCCAGTACTTC	CASSTLAGGLQETQYF
.	TRBJ1-3	TRBV28	.	TGTGCCAGCAACTCAGGGGCTGGAAACACCATATATTTT	CASNSGAGNTIYF
.	TRBJ2-7	TRBV4-2	TRBD1	TGTGCCAGCAGCCAAGATCAAGGGACAGCGAGCTACGAGCAGTACTTC	CASSQDQGTASYEQYF
.	TRBJ2-6	TRBV5-6	.	TGTGCCAGCAAACTTCCGGGATCTGGGGCCAACGTCCTGACTTTC	CASKLPGSGANVLTF
few	TRBJ2-1	TRBV28	TRBD2	TGTGCCAGCAGGGGGGGACTAGCGGCAAATGAGCAGTTCTTC	CASRGGLAANEQFF
.	TRBJ1-1	TRBV29-1	TRBD1	TGCAGCGCCCAACAGGGGAGGACTGAAGCTTTCTTT	CSAQQGRTEAFF
.	TRBJ2-4	TRBV5-4	.	TGTGCCAGCAGCTACATCACTCGTAGGGGAATTCAGTACTTC	CASSYITRRGIQYF
.	TRBJ2-1	TRBV24-1	TRBD2	TGTGCCACCAGTGACCGGACTAGCCCCTACAATGAGCAGTTCTTC	CATSDRTSPYNEQFF
.	TRBJ2-3	TRBV6-1	TRBD1	TGTGCCAGCAGTGTACAGGGGGCCTCAGATACGCAGTATTTT	CASSVQGASDTQYF
.	TRBJ2-5	TRBV6-5	.	TGTGCCAGCAGGCGGGATCGGGGGGAGACCCAGTACTTC	CASRRDRGETQYF
.	TRBJ2-6	TRBV7-2	.	TGTGCCAGCAGCTTAGGGACACCCTCCTCTGGGGCCAACGTCCTGACTTTC	CASSLGTPSSGANVLTF
.	TRBJ1-2	TRBV3-1/TRBV3-2	.	TGTGCCAGCAGCCAAGAAACAGCCTATGGCTACACCTTC	CASSQETAYGYTF
.	TRBJ1-1	TRBV18	TRBD1	TGTGCCAGCTCTCTACAGGGGGGGACTGAAGCTTTCTTT	CASSLQGGTEAFF
.	TRBJ2-7	TRBV6-5	.	TGTGCCAGCAGCCCATCTATAACAGGCTACGAGCAGTACTTC	CASSPSITGYEQYF
.	TRBJ1-6	TRBV7-9	.	TGTGCCAGCAGCTTAGCTACAGGGTCCTATAATTCACCCCTCCACTTT	CASSLATGSYNSPLHF
.	TRBJ1-1	TRBV19	.	TGTGCCAGTAGTATTATCCCGGGTTCGAACACTGAAGCTTTCTTT	CASSIIPGSNTEAFF
once	TRBJ2-5	TRBV2	TRBD2	TGTGCCAGCAGGCCGGGACTACATCAAGAGACCCAGTACTTC	CASRPGLHQETQYF
.	TRBJ1-6	TRBV7-9	TRBD1	TGTGCCAGCAGCCCGCGGACAGGGATTAATTCACCCCTCCACTTT	CASSPRTGINSPLHF
few	TRBJ1-3	TRBV15	.	TGTGCCACCAGCAGAGAGGGAGGGGGAAACACCATATATTTT	CATSREGGGNTIYF
.	TRBJ1-5	TRBV6-5	TRBD1	TGTGCCAGCAGTTACTCGACAGGGAATCAGCCCCAGCATTTT	CASSYSTGNQPQHF
.	TRBJ1-1	TRBV12-3/TRBV12-4	.	TGTGCCAGCAGTCTAGCCAAAGAGGCTTTCTTT	CASSLAKEAFF
once	TRBJ1-5	TRBV30	TRBD1	TGTGCCTGGAGTCCACAGGGGGCACCGGCCCAGCATTTT	CAWSPQGAPAQHF
.	TRBJ1-1	TRBV9	TRBD1	TGTGCCAGCAGCGTGGTACAGGGGGCGGACACTGAAGCTTTCTTT	CASSVVQGADTEAFF
once	TRBJ1-5	TRBV2	.	TGTGCCAGCAGTGGATACAGAGCAGGCAATCAGCCCCAGCATTTT	CASSGYRAGNQPQHF
.	TRBJ1-1	TRBV7-2	.	TGTGCCAGCAGCTTATTGACTAAGACTGAAGCTTTCTTT	CASSLLTKTEAFF
.	TRBJ2-1	TRBV7-3	.	TGTGCCAGCAGCTCCTCCGACTCGTCCTACAATGAGCAGTTCTTC	CASSSSDSSYNEQFF
.	TRBJ2-3	TRBV15	TRBD2	TGTGCCACCAGCAGAGATAAGGCGGGAGGGATAGATACGCAGTATTTT	CATSRDKAGGIDTQYF
.	TRBJ1-1	TRBV7-6	TRBD1	TGTGCCAGCAGCTTACGGACAGGCACTGAAGCTTTCTTT	CASSLRTGTEAFF
.	TRBJ1-1	TRBV11-2	.	TGTGCCAGCAGCCCTCGGACGGGGGACACTGAAGCTTTCTTT	CASSPRTGDTEAFF
.	TRBJ2-7	TRBV20-1	.	TGCAGTGCTAGTGCCGACAGGTTATACGAGCAGTACTTC	CSASADRLYEQYF
.	TRBJ2-2	TRBV7-6	TRBD1	TGTGCCAGCAGCCGCCCCCGCAGGGGGCCGAGCGGGGAGCTGTTTTTT	CASSRPRRGPSGELFF
.	TRBJ1-5	TRBV6-1	.	TGTGCCAGCAGTGAAGCGAACAGACCCAATCAGCCCCAGCATTTT	CASSEANRPNQPQHF
.	TRBJ1-5	TRBV7-6	TRBD1	TGTGCCAGCAGCTTAGGACAGGGAAATCAGCCCCAGCATTTT	CASSLGQGNQPQHF
.	TRBJ2-5	TRBV5-1	.	TGCGCCAGCAGCTCCTATTGGGGGGGGCGAGAGACCCAGTACTTC	CASSSYWGGRETQYF
.	TRBJ2-2	TRBV2	.	TGTGCCAGCAGTGCCCGGACTTCCGGGGAGCTGTTTTTT	CASSARTSGELFF
.	TRBJ2-7	TRBV7-2	TRBD1	TGTGCCAGCAGCTCTTCGGGACAGTCCTACGAGCAGTACTTC	CASSSSGQSYEQYF
few	TRBJ1-2	TRBV4-2	.	TGTGCCAGCAGCCAACTGGGACAAGGGACTAACTATGGCTACACCTTC	CASSQLGQGTNYGYTF
.	TRBJ2-3	TRBV9	.	TGTGCCAGCAGCGTTTCAGGCACAGATACGCAGTATTTT	CASSVSGTDTQYF
.	TRBJ2-1	TRBV30	.	TGTGCCTGGATACCGACCCGGCTAGGAGCAAATGAGCAGTTCTTC	CAWIPTRLGANEQFF
once	TRBJ2-2	TRBV29-1	TRBD2	TGCAGCGTTGAAACAGCGGGAGCCGGGGAGCTGTTTTTT	CSVETAGAGELFF
.	TRBJ1-1	TRBV6-5	TRBD1	TGTGCCAGCAGTCCAGGGACAGGGAGGAACACTGAAGCTTTCTTT	CASSPGTGRNTEAFF
.	TRBJ1-2	TRBV6-6	.	TGTGCCAGCAGCCGACAGCGTGACTATGGCTACACCTTC	CASSRQRDYGYTF
.	TRBJ2-7	TRBV4-1	.	TGCGCCAGCAGCCCCCGGGGGGCGGGGTCCTACGAGCAGTACTTC	CASSPRGAGSYEQYF
.	TRBJ2-5	TRBV6-2/TRBV6-3	.	TGTGCCAGCAGTATCGGCCGGGGAGAGACCCAGTACTTC	CASSIGRGETQYF
.	TRBJ1-2	TRBV11-2	TRBD1	TGTGCCAGCAGCGCGGACAGGAGTAACTATGGCTACACCTTC	CASSADRSNYGYTF
few	TRBJ1-1	TRBV2	.	TGTGCCAGCAACTTCAGGCTGTCCGCTGAAGCTTTCTTT	CASNFRLSAEAFF
.	TRBJ1-2	TRBV9	TRBD1	TGTGCCAGCAGCTCACGACAGGGTTTTGGCTACACCTTC	CASSSRQGFGYTF
.	TRBJ2-7	TRBV7-9	.	TGTGCCAGCAGCTCCTACGCCCCTTACGAGCAGTACTTC	CASSSYAPYEQYF
.	TRBJ1-2	TRBV3-1/TRBV3-2	TRBD1	TGTGCCAGCAGCCCCCGGGACAGCTATGGCTACACCTTC	CASSPRDSYGYTF
.	TRBJ1-2	TRBV2	.	TGTGCCAGCAGTCCCAAGAGGACAGCCGAGGATGGCTACACCTTC	CASSPKRTAEDGYTF
.	TRBJ1-5	TRBV6-4	.	TGTGCCAGCAGTAGAGAACAGGACCAGCCCCAGCATTTT	CASSREQDQPQHF
.	TRBJ2-7	TRBV27	TRBD2	TGTGCCAGCAGTTTATACCGACTAGCGGGAACCCACGAGCAGTACTTC	CASSLYRLAGTHEQYF
.	TRBJ1-1	TRBV5-1	TRBD1	TGCGCCAGCAGCTGGGGACAGGGTTCCACTGAAGCTTTCTTT	CASSWGQGSTEAFF
.	TRBJ1-6	TRBV4-3	.	TGCGCCAGCAGCCTCAATAGGGGGTACCCCCTCCACTTT	CASSLNRGYPLHF
.	TRBJ2-6	TRBV19	.	TGTGCCAGTAGCAGTCGGGGCGTCCTGACTTTC	CASSSRGVLTF
.	TRBJ2-7	TRBV28	TRBD2	TGTGCCAGCACAACCGGGGGGGCCTACGAGCAGTACTTC	CASTTGGAYEQYF